The 30 T cell receptor beta chains below were found in one sample sequenced in a study of Ad26.COV2.S vaccination and SARS-CoV-2 variants. TCRdb's table, derived via immunoSEQ multiplex PCR, lists solely in-frame clones and lacks some. The sample has tens of thousands of clones; more than 70% are singletons. The sequencing used peripheral blood, collected after recovery from COVID-19. The source is a human donor who had recovered from COVID-19.

The chain recombines TRBV7-9 with TRBJ2-1; the D is unclear. CDR1 is SEHNR, CDR2 FQNEAQ, per germline (reference sequence). Trimming left V 3 bases short and J 8 bases short, with 11 bases between. CDR3 length: 13 residues. CDR3 sequence (DNA): TGTGCCAGCAGCTTTACCTCTATGGATGAGCAGTTCTTC. Translation gives CASSFTSMDEQFF.

The DNA for the CDR3 is TGCAGCGTTGTAGGGGGCCGACCCTATGGCTACACCTTC. It specifies CSVVGGRPYGYTF. This chain connects TRBV29-1 to TRBJ1-2; 7 nucleotides agree with TRBD1. This CDR3 spans 13 amino acids. V shed 4 bases, J shed 4 bases, and the junction held 6 bases outside the gene matches. CDR1 is SQVTM, CDR2 ANQGSEA, per germline.

The rearrangement uses TRBV7-2 and TRBJ2-7; the D gene is possibly TRBD1 (6 bases). V lost 4 bases, J lost 0 bases, and 13 bases lay in between. There are 15 residues in the CDR3. Germline loops: CDR1 SGHTA, CDR2 FQGNSA. The CDR3 DNA sequence: TGTGCCAGCAGCTACAGGGTATCGAGCTCCTACGAGCAGTACTTC. Its translation: CASSYRVSSSYEQYF.

This clone has just one count. The DNA of the CDR3 is TGTGCCAGCAGCGGTATCCGGGACAGGGGAGCTGAGGTGGAAGCGGCTAACTATGGCTACACCTTC. It yields the protein CASSGIRDRGAEVEAANYGYTF. This sequence joins TRBV9 and TRBJ1-2, with 10 bases identical to TRBD1. CDR1 is SGDLS and CDR2 is YYNGEE in the germline V gene. J lost 0 bases, V lost 3 bases, and 23 bases had no gene match. The CDR3 length is 22 residues.

The chain recombines TRBV6-5 with TRBJ2-4, with 8 bases fitting TRBD1. Per the germline V gene, CDR1 is MNHEY and CDR2 is SVGAGI. The CDR3 spans 15 residues. J lost 1 base, V lost 4 bases, and 3 bases had no gene match. CDR3 sequence: CASSSRQGAKNIQYF. The DNA of the CDR3 is TGTGCCAGCAGTTCCAGACAGGGGGCCAAAAACATTCAGTACTTC.

The rearrangement joins TRBV25-1 to TRBJ1-1; D is uncertain. Trimming removed 3 bases at V and 0 bases at J, with 14 bases between. Germline V CDR1 and CDR2: MGHDK, SYGVNS. The CDR3 is 16 amino acids. The CDR3 DNA sequence: TGTGCCAGCAGTGATCGGCTTCGAGGGATGAACACTGAAGCTTTCTTT. Its protein is CASSDRLRGMNTEAFF.

V gene TRBV7-2 combines with J gene TRBJ2-3, with D maybe TRBD2 (7 bases). This CDR3 spans 16 amino acids. Germline CDR1 SGHTA, CDR2 FQGNSA. Trimming stripped 4 bases from V and 0 bases from J, with 14 bases between. CDR3 amino acids: CASSSQEGGSTDTQYF. DNA for the CDR3: TGTGCCAGCAGCTCTCAGGAGGGGGGGAGCACAGATACGCAGTATTTT.

There are a few counts of this clone. V is TRBV24-1 and J is TRBJ2-1; 12 bases agree with TRBD2. Trimming at V came to 3 bases and at J to 6 bases, leaving 5 bases not matched to a gene. Germline V CDR1 and CDR2: KGHDR, SFDVKD. This CDR3 has 16 residues. The CDR3: CATSDPTSGSINEQFF. Written as DNA, the CDR3 is TGTGCCACCAGTGATCCGACTAGCGGGAGTATCAATGAGCAGTTCTTC.

V gene TRBV3-1 (or the pseudogene TRBV3-2) combines with J gene TRBJ2-3; TRBD1 is a possible D gene (6 bases). CDR1 is LGHDT, CDR2 YNNKEL, per germline (reference sequence). Trimming shortened V by 2 bases and J by 2 bases, and 11 bases separated the two germline ends. This CDR3 is built from 15 residues. The CDR3 DNA is TGTGCCAGCAGCCAACAGGGGACCCCCACAGATACGCAGTATTTT. Translation gives CASSQQGTPTDTQYF.

This chain connects TRBV6-2 or TRBV6-3 to TRBJ2-2, with D hard to call. Germline assignment: CDR1 MNHEY and CDR2 SVGEGT. Trimming left V 1 base short and J 4 bases short, with 7 bases between. The CDR3 is 14 amino acids. In DNA form, the CDR3 reads TGTGCCAGCAGTTACTTGGTAGCCACCGGGGAGCTGTTTTTT. Amino acids: CASSYLVATGELFF.

The chain links TRBV19 to TRBJ2-4; TRBD1 matches at 9 bases. There are 14 residues in the CDR3. Trimming took 7 bases from V and 7 from J; bases not matched to a gene: 8. The germline gives CDR1 LNHDA, CDR2 SQIVND (reference sequence). Here the CDR3 DNA reads TGTGCCAGTACCAACAGGGGGCAACGGAACATTCAGTACTTC. Protein sequence: CASTNRGQRNIQYF. Using reference TRBV19 and TRBJ2-4 for the parts outside the CDR3, the full variable domain is DGGITQSPKYLFRKEGQNVTLSCEQNLNHDAMYWYRQDPGQGLRLIYYSQIVNDFQKGDIAEGYSVSREKKESFPLTVTSAQKNPTAFYLCASTNRGQRNIQYFGAGTRLSVL.

This rearrangement joins TRBV19 to TRBJ1-1; possible D gene TRBD1, 6 bases. V lost 6 bases, J lost 1 base, and 15 bases lay in between. Germline CDR1 LNHDA, CDR2 SQIVND (reference sequence). The CDR3 spans 15 residues. The CDR3 bases are TGTGCCAGTAGAAACCCCGGGGGGCCGAACACTGAAGCTTTCTTT. Protein: CASRNPGGPNTEAFF.

The rearrangement joins TRBV18 to TRBJ2-3, with 7 bases aligning to TRBD1. CDR3 length equals 15 residues. The V and J ends lost 3 bases and 8 bases, in that order; junction bases with no gene match: 11. Germline-derived CDR1 and CDR2 are KGHSH and LQKENI. Written as DNA, the CDR3 is TGTGCCAGCTCACCTCCTACAGGGGTGCTTGGTACGCAGTATTTT. Its translation: CASSPPTGVLGTQYF.

The table lists this clone with a count of one. The chain recombines TRBV6-2 or TRBV6-3 with TRBJ2-1; no reliable D call. Trimming took 5 bases from V and 6 from J, leaving 8 bases between them. Per germline, CDR1 MNHEY and CDR2 SVGEGT. The CDR3 covers 12 residues. The CDR3 here is CASSSPPNEQFF. CDR3 nucleotides: TGTGCCAGCAGTAGCCCGCCCAATGAGCAGTTCTTC.

The chain uses TRBV4-2 and TRBJ1-2; D not resolved. V was cut by 1 base and J by 1 base, with 7 bases left in between. The CDR3 spans 14 residues. CDR1 is LGHNA and CDR2 is YNFKEQ in the germline V gene. The CDR3 loop reads CASSQVTDNYGYTF. CDR3 nucleotides: TGTGCCAGCAGCCAAGTGACGGATAACTATGGCTACACCTTC.

This clone has only one observation. V usage is TRBV28 and J usage is TRBJ1-1; D call uncertain. Germline values: CDR1 MDHEN, CDR2 SYDVKM. The CDR3 totals 13 residues. Trimming took 5 bases from V and 3 from J, leaving 10 bases between them. CDR3: CASSGQAYTEAFF. Here the CDR3 DNA reads TGTGCCAGCAGTGGCCAGGCCTACACTGAAGCTTTCTTT.

The V call is TRBV12-3 or TRBV12-4, the J call TRBJ2-1, with TRBD2 matching over 7 bases. V shed 0 bases and J 9 bases; nucleotides not matched to a gene: 2. This CDR3 is built from 13 residues. The CDR3 sequence: CASSLAASGEQFF. The CDR3 region has the DNA TGTGCCAGCAGTTTAGCGGCTAGCGGTGAGCAGTTCTTC.

The CDR3 sequence is CASSLLARMNEQYF. In DNA, the CDR3 is TGTGCCAGCAGCTTATTGGCCCGTATGAACGAGCAGTACTTC. The chain couples TRBV7-3 to TRBJ2-7; no definite D call. The CDR3 runs 14 residues. The V and J ends lost 2 bases and 5 bases respectively, with 13 bases between them. From germline, CDR1 is SGHTA and CDR2 FQGTGA.

The V call is TRBV11-3, the J call TRBJ2-3, with a possible D match to TRBD2 (6 bases). This CDR3 has 15 residues. Germline CDR1 SGHNT, CDR2 YENEEA. Trimming pared 3 bases from V and 0 bases from J, leaving 10 bases between. CDR3 region: CASSLGDSSTDTQYF. CDR3 nucleotides: TGTGCCAGCAGCTTGGGGGACTCTAGCACAGATACGCAGTATTTT.

This chain links TRBV9 with TRBJ2-3; 9 bases agree with TRBD2. This CDR3 spans 16 amino acids. V lost 4 bases to trimming and J lost 5 bases; unmatched junction nucleotides: 11. From germline, CDR1 is SGDLS and CDR2 YYNGEE. CDR3 sequence: CASSIPSAGGVDTQYF. The CDR3 DNA sequence: TGTGCCAGCAGCATCCCCTCGGCGGGAGGGGTAGATACGCAGTATTTT. The full variable domain, rest sourced from reference TRBV9 and TRBJ2-3, is DSGVTQTPKHLITATGQRVTLRCSPRSGDLSVYWYQQSLDQGLQFLIQYYNGEERAKGNILERFSAQQFPDLHSELNLSSLELGDSALYFCASSIPSAGGVDTQYFGPGTRLTVL.

This rearrangement joins TRBV4-1 to TRBJ2-7; the D is unclear. Looked up from germline, CDR1 is MGHRA and CDR2 is YSYEKL. V lost 0 bases and J 0 bases, leaving 12 bases between the germline ends. CDR3 length: 16 amino acids. The CDR3 protein is CASSQDLAASSYEQYF. In DNA form, the CDR3 reads TGCGCCAGCAGCCAAGATTTGGCAGCAAGCTCCTACGAGCAGTACTTC.

The chain uses TRBV7-2 and TRBJ2-3, with TRBD2 matching over 10 bases. The CDR3 is 16 residues long. The junction had 7 bases not matched to a gene; V was cut back by 2 bases and J by 5 bases. Germline V gives CDR1 SGHTA, CDR2 FQGNSA. As DNA, the CDR3 is TGTGCCAGCAGCTTATCCGGGACTAGCGCGGGAGATACGCAGTATTTT. Its protein is CASSLSGTSAGDTQYF.

The CDR3 DNA reads TGTGCCAGCTCGACCGGGACTAGCTATACGCAGTATTTT. Amino acids: CASSTGTSYTQYF. The chain combines TRBV18 with TRBJ2-3, with 9 bases aligning to TRBD2. The CDR3 totals 13 residues. Germline V gene sequence: CDR1 KGHSH, CDR2 LQKENI. Trimming cost V 6 bases and J 7 bases; bases outside gene matches: 5.

V usage is TRBV28 and J usage is TRBJ1-1; 7 bases align to TRBD1. The germline gives CDR1 MDHEN, CDR2 SYDVKM. V trimming: 7 bases; J trimming: 0 bases; junction bases outside the gene matches: 5. CDR3 size: 14 residues. CDR3 sequence reads: CASTLDRLNTEAFF. Here the CDR3 DNA reads TGTGCCAGCACCCTGGACAGGCTGAACACTGAAGCTTTCTTT.

Details on this clone: The junction departs from the called germline gene at one end, perhaps through a read error. Within the sample, other DNA sequences also encode this same CDR3. The chain combines TRBV6-2 or TRBV6-3 with TRBJ2-2; 7 nucleotides align to TRBD2. Germline V gene lookup returns CDR1 MNHEY and CDR2 SVGEGT. The CDR3 runs 16 residues. DNA of the CDR3: TGTGCCAGTAGTTACTCACCGGGAGGTCCTGGCGGGGAGCTGTTTTTT. It is translated as CASSYSPGGPGGELFF.

The J gene is TRBJ2-3, the V gene TRBV25-1; D perhaps matches TRBD2 (6 bases). Germline V gene sequence: CDR1 MGHDK, CDR2 SYGVNS. The CDR3 has 12 amino acids. Deletions cut 7 bases from V and 5 bases from J, with 10 bases between. Here the CDR3 DNA reads TGTGCCAGCATCGTCGGGAGAGATACGCAGTATTTT. Residues: CASIVGRDTQYF.

This clone was counted only a few times. This chain joins TRBV6-5 and TRBJ2-7; possibly TRBD2 for D (6 bases). This CDR3 spans 16 amino acids. The germline CDR1 and CDR2 sequences are MNHEY and SVGAGI. The V and J ends lost 0 bases and 4 bases respectively, with 16 bases between them. The CDR3 here is CASSYSTRDARYEQYF. The CDR3 DNA reads TGTGCCAGCAGTTACTCGACGCGGGACGCCCGATACGAGCAGTACTTC.

The rearrangement joins TRBV14 to TRBJ1-5, with TRBD1 matching over 7 bases. Germline assignment: CDR1 SGHDN and CDR2 FVKESK. After removal of 5 bases from V and 5 bases from J, the junction contained 12 bases not matched to a gene. This CDR3 spans 16 amino acids. The CDR3 DNA follows: TGTGCCAGCAGCGTTCGGATGGGACAGAAAGATCAGCCCCAGCATTTT. Translated: CASSVRMGQKDQPQHF.

The chain employs TRBV7-3 and TRBJ2-1, with 7 bases lining up with TRBD2. V was clipped by 5 bases and J by 4 bases; unmatched bases: 11. CDR1 SGHTA and CDR2 FQGTGA come from the germline V gene. The CDR3 sequence is 16 residues long. The chain's CDR3 is CASSPNPGLTYNEQFF. CDR3 in DNA: TGTGCCAGCAGCCCAAACCCGGGACTAACGTACAATGAGCAGTTCTTC.

This chain connects TRBV19 to TRBJ1-5; unclear D gene. The CDR3 sequence is 15 residues long. The V end was cut by 3 bases, the J end by 5 bases, with 14 bases between. Germline V gene lookup returns CDR1 LNHDA and CDR2 SQIVND (reference sequence). Written as DNA, the CDR3 is TGTGCCAGTAGTATCGGCAGAGGGAGCCATCAGCCCCAGCATTTT. Translated, it gives CASSIGRGSHQPQHF.